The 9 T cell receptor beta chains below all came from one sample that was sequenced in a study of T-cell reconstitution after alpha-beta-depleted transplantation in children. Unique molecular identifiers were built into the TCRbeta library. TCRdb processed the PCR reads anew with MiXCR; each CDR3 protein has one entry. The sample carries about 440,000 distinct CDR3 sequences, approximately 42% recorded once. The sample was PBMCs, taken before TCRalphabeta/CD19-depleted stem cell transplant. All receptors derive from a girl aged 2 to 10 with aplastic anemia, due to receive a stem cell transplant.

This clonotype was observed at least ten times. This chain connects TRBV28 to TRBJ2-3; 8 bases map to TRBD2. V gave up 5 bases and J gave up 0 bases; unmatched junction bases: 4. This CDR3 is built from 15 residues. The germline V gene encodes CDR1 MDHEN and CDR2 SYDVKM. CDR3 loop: CASSHSGASTDTQYF. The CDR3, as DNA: TGTGCCAGCAGTCATAGCGGGGCTAGCACAGATACGCAGTATTTT.

The CDR3 bases are TGTGCCACCACAGAGCCAGTCCTACAGAATGAGCAGTTCTTC. Residues: CATTEPVLQNEQFF. The gene calls are TRBV12-3 or TRBV12-4 and TRBJ2-1, with D uncertain. Trimming stripped 10 bases from V and 7 bases from J, with 20 bases between. The CDR3 is made up of 14 amino acids.

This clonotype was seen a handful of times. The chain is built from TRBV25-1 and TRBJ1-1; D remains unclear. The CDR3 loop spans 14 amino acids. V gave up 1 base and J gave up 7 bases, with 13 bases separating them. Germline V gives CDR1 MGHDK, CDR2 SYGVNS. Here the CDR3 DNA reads TGTGCCAGCAGTGAATCTGGTAGGCCGCTTGAAGCTTTCTTT. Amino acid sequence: CASSESGRPLEAFF.

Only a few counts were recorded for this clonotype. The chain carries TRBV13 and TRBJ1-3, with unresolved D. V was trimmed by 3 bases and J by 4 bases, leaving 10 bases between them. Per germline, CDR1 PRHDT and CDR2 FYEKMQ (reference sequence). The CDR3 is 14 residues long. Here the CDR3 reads CASSFRAVGNTIYF. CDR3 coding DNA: TGTGCCAGCAGCTTCAGAGCGGTCGGAAACACCATATATTTT.

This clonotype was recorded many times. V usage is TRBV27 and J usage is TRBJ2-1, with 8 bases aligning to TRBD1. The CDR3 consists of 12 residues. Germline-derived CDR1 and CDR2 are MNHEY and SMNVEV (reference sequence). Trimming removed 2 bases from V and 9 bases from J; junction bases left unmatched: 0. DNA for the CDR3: TGTGCCAGCAGTTTAACAGGGGGTGAGCAGTTCTTC. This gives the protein CASSLTGGEQFF.

The CDR3: CSAIKGGGLGEQYF. The CDR3 nucleotides read TGCAGTGCTATTAAAGGAGGGGGCCTGGGCGAGCAGTACTTC. This chain joins TRBV20-1 and TRBJ2-7; tentative D call: TRBD1 (7 bases). This CDR3 spans 14 amino acids. The V and J ends lost 4 bases and 6 bases respectively, with 19 bases between them. In germline, CDR1 is DFQATT, CDR2 SNEGSKA (reference sequence).

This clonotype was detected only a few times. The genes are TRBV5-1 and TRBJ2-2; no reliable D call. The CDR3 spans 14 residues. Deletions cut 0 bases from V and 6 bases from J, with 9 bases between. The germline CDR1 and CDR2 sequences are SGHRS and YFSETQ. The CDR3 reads CASSLGLSPGELFF. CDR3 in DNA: TGCGCCAGCAGCTTGGGTCTCTCGCCCGGGGAGCTGTTTTTT.

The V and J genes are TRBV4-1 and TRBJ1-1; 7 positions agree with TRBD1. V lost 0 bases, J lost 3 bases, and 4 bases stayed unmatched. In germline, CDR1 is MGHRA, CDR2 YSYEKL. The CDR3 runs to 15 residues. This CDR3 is CASSQEDRRYTEAFF. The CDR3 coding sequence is TGCGCCAGCAGCCAAGAGGACAGGAGGTACACTGAAGCTTTCTTT.

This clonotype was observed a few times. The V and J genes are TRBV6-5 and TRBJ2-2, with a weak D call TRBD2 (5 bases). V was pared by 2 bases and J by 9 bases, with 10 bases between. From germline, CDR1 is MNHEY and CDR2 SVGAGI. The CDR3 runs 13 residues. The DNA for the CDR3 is TGTGCCAGCAGTTACGTTCGGGGAAGGGAGCTGTTTTTT. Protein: CASSYVRGRELFF.